These 25 T cell receptor beta chains came from one sample sequenced in a study of T-cell reconstitution after alpha-beta-depleted transplantation in children. Unique molecular identifiers featured in how the TCRbeta library was prepared. TCRdb reprocessed the PCR reads with MiXCR, giving one entry per CDR3 protein. The sample records hundreds of thousands of distinct CDR3 sequences, around 18% being singletons. Sequenced material: PBMCs from the stem cell graft donor, taken from the stem cell graft. Receptors originate from a human donor who donated a stem cell graft to a child with acute lymphoblastic leukemia.

DNA of the CDR3: TGCAGTGCTAGAGGACCAAGGGGAATCTACGAGCAGTACTTC. Protein product: CSARGPRGIYEQYF. J is TRBJ2-7 and V is TRBV20-1, with D possibly being TRBD1 (5 bases). V lost 1 base and J 3 bases, leaving 13 bases between the germline ends. Germline CDR1 and CDR2: DFQATT and SNEGSKA (reference sequence). The CDR3 covers 14 residues.

This clonotype is a singleton in its sample. The rearrangement uses TRBV20-1 and TRBJ2-7, with 8 bases matching TRBD1. The CDR3 totals 15 residues. CDR1 and CDR2 (germline): DFQATT, SNEGSKA (reference sequence). J gave up 0 bases and V 3 bases, and 7 bases lay outside the gene matches. The CDR3 protein is CSASSDRASSYEQYF. The CDR3 nucleotides read TGCAGTGCTAGCTCGGACAGGGCCTCCTCCTACGAGCAGTACTTC.

This clonotype was seen a handful of times. V and J are TRBV5-1 and TRBJ1-4; TRBD1 matches 7 bases. In germline, CDR1 is SGHRS, CDR2 YFSETQ. The CDR3 covers 14 residues. The junction had 4 bases not matched to a gene; V was cut back by 0 bases and J by 8 bases. In DNA, the CDR3 is TGCGCCAGCAGCTTGGCGGACAGGAGGGAAAAACTGTTTTTT. It codes for CASSLADRREKLFF.

This clonotype was recorded a few times. V usage is TRBV29-1 and J usage is TRBJ2-3; 7 nucleotides match TRBD2. This CDR3 has 14 amino acids. Germline-derived CDR1 and CDR2 are SQVTM and ANQGSEA. The V and J ends lost 6 bases and 4 bases, in that order; junction bases with no gene match: 10. The CDR3 loop reads CSVGMGRGADTQYF. The DNA for the CDR3 is TGCAGCGTGGGTATGGGCCGGGGGGCAGATACGCAGTATTTT.

This clonotype came up a few times. This chain links TRBV29-1 with TRBJ2-1, with TRBD1 matching 9 bases. This CDR3 has 14 residues. V gave up 6 bases and J gave up 3 bases; unmatched junction bases: 6. Germline V gene data show CDR1 as SQVTM and CDR2 as ANQGSEA. The CDR3: CSVTGTGIYNEQFF. CDR3 bases: TGCAGCGTGACCGGGACAGGGATCTACAATGAGCAGTTCTTC.

The CDR3 reads CASTFPYLRQAPAETQYF. The CDR3 DNA reads TGTGCCAGCACCTTTCCCTACCTGAGACAGGCGCCAGCGGAGACCCAGTACTTC. V is TRBV5-5 and J is TRBJ2-5, with D perhaps matching TRBD1 (6 bases). The germline V gene has CDR1 SGHKS and CDR2 YYEKEE (reference sequence). This CDR3 region has 18 residues. V lost 6 bases and J 5 bases, leaving 29 bases between the germline ends.

The chain's CDR3 is CSVGIDRVTEAFF. The CDR3 nucleotides read TGCAGCGTTGGAATTGACAGGGTCACTGAAGCTTTCTTT. This chain uses TRBV29-1 with TRBJ1-1; TRBD1 agrees at 7 bases. Germline V gene lookup returns CDR1 SQVTM and CDR2 ANQGSEA. The trim removed 4 bases at V and 4 bases at J, leaving 6 bases unmatched. The CDR3 covers 13 residues.

This clonotype was observed a handful of times. The V gene is TRBV20-1, the J gene TRBJ2-5; 15 positions match TRBD2. Germline-derived CDR1 and CDR2 are DFQATT and SNEGSKA (reference sequence). The CDR3 loop spans 15 amino acids. The V segment lost 5 bases and the J segment 5 bases; nucleotides outside the gene matches: 6. The CDR3 DNA follows: TGCAGTGCTGGGACTAGCGGGAGGCCGCAGGAGACCCAGTACTTC. Translation gives CSAGTSGRPQETQYF.

The gene calls are TRBV15 and TRBJ2-7; D tentatively reads TRBD1 or TRBD2 (5 bases each). Germline V CDR1 and CDR2: LNHNV, YYDKDF (reference sequence). The CDR3 runs to 14 residues. V was pared by 3 bases and J by 8 bases, with 17 bases between. CDR3 in amino acids: CATSSLTESGQQYF. The DNA of the CDR3 is TGTGCCACCAGCAGCCTAACAGAATCGGGGCAGCAGTACTTC.

This chain connects TRBV25-1 to TRBJ2-1; weak D call: TRBD2 (6 bases). CDR3 length equals 12 residues. Between the trimmed V and J ends, which lost 8 bases and 6 bases, there was a span of 11 bases. Germline assignment: CDR1 MGHDK and CDR2 SYGVNS. In nucleotides, the CDR3 is TGTGCCAGCGGGGACTGGACCAATGAGCAGTTCTTC. Its protein product is CASGDWTNEQFF.

This clonotype was counted once. The chain uses TRBV30 and TRBJ1-2; TRBD1 aligns across 9 bases. Germline lookup yields CDR1 GTSNPN and CDR2 SVGIG (reference sequence). With V trimmed by 0 bases and J by 5 bases, 1 base remained unmatched. CDR3 size: 13 residues. CDR3 bases: TGTGCCTGGAGTGTTGGACAGGGGTATGGCTACACCTTC. The encoded protein is CAWSVGQGYGYTF.

V is TRBV4-1 and J is TRBJ2-5, with 7 bases matching TRBD2. This CDR3 region has 13 residues. Germline values: CDR1 MGHRA, CDR2 YSYEKL. The V and J ends lost 7 bases and 4 bases, in that order; junction bases with no gene match: 6. Here the CDR3 DNA reads TGCGCCAGCACCCGGTTAGCGGGAGAGACCCAGTACTTC. It codes for CASTRLAGETQYF.

This clonotype appeared a single time. V is TRBV27 and J is TRBJ1-1; D perhaps matches TRBD1 (6 bases). The CDR3 spans 17 residues. V lost 0 bases, J lost 5 bases, and 19 bases lay in between. Germline assignment: CDR1 MNHEY and CDR2 SMNVEV (reference sequence). CDR3 in DNA: TGTGCCAGCAGTTTATCGGGGGGCGGGAGGGCGCGAACTGAAGCTTTCTTT. Translation gives CASSLSGGGRARTEAFF.

The V and J genes are TRBV12-3 or TRBV12-4 and TRBJ1-1, with D unresolved. V lost 5 bases and J lost 3, with 10 bases in between. This CDR3 is built from 13 residues. Written as DNA, the CDR3 is TGTGCCAGCAGTCCCTCGTACTACACTGAAGCTTTCTTT. Translated, it gives CASSPSYYTEAFF.

This clonotype was seen a handful of times. The CDR3 DNA is TGCGCCAGCAGCCCTGGTGGGGGACAGGGATCCGGGGCCAACGTCCTGACTTTC. Protein sequence: CASSPGGGQGSGANVLTF. The chain combines TRBV5-1 with TRBJ2-6, with 9 bases lining up with TRBD1. V lost 4 bases, J lost 4 bases, and 12 bases stayed unmatched. Per germline, CDR1 SGHRS and CDR2 YFSETQ. The CDR3 length is 18 residues.

The chain uses TRBV20-1 and TRBJ2-3; 15 nucleotides agree with TRBD2. The junction had 10 bases not matched to a gene; V was cut back by 6 bases and J by 6 bases. CDR3 size: 16 residues. Per the germline V gene, CDR1 is DFQATT and CDR2 is SNEGSKA (reference sequence). The CDR3 nucleotides read TGCAGTGCGCCCGGGACTAGCGGGAGGAGTAGCGATACGCAGTATTTT. Translation gives CSAPGTSGRSSDTQYF.

This clonotype was detected only a few times. This chain joins TRBV6-5 and TRBJ1-6; possibly TRBD1 for D (6 bases). CDR3 length: 18 amino acids. V was cut by 4 bases and J by 9 bases, with 25 bases left in between. Germline CDR1 and CDR2: MNHEY and SVGAGI. The CDR3 spells CASSSYPQQGFFSSPLHF. The CDR3 nucleotides are TGTGCCAGCAGTTCTTATCCGCAACAGGGTTTTTTCAGTTCACCCCTCCACTTT.

The chain has TRBV12-3 or TRBV12-4 and TRBJ2-5; 7 bases match TRBD1. There are 18 residues in the CDR3. The ends lost 3 bases at V and 2 bases at J; junction bases unmatched: 15. The DNA for the CDR3 is TGTGCCAGCAGTTTTATCCTTACCCGGGACAGCCTTCAAGAGACCCAGTACTTC. Translation: CASSFILTRDSLQETQYF.

The gene calls are TRBV7-9 and TRBJ2-7; D might be TRBD2 (6 bases). The CDR3 length is 16 residues. In germline, CDR1 is SEHNR, CDR2 FQNEAQ (reference sequence). The ends were cut back, 0 bases at V and 7 bases at J, with 19 bases in the middle. CDR3: CASSLAVGGMAGEQYF. The CDR3 DNA sequence: TGTGCCAGCAGCTTAGCGGTGGGCGGAATGGCGGGGGAGCAGTACTTC.

This clonotype appeared many times. This chain uses TRBV15 with TRBJ2-7; 7 positions agree with TRBD2. The CDR3 is 15 amino acids. Unmatched junction bases numbered 8, after V lost 1 base and J lost 5 bases. In germline, CDR1 is LNHNV, CDR2 YYDKDF (reference sequence). The CDR3 sequence: CATSRGRGGVNEQYF. The DNA of the CDR3 is TGTGCCACCAGCAGAGGACGGGGAGGGGTCAACGAGCAGTACTTC.

The chain couples TRBV9 to TRBJ2-7; 7 nucleotides agree with TRBD2. CDR1 SGDLS and CDR2 YYNGEE come from the germline V gene. The CDR3 has 16 amino acids. Trimming cost V 7 bases and J 5 bases; bases outside gene matches: 18. CDR3 sequence reads: CASQATLSGKKDEQYF. CDR3 bases: TGTGCCAGCCAGGCGACCTTAAGCGGGAAGAAGGACGAGCAGTACTTC.

This clonotype was picked up a small number of times. The chain couples TRBV6-1 to TRBJ2-1; 11 bases are shared with TRBD2. This CDR3 is built from 15 residues. In germline, CDR1 is MNHNS, CDR2 SASEGT. The trim removed 5 bases at V and 4 bases at J, leaving 4 bases unmatched. In nucleotides, the CDR3 is TGTGCCAGCAGTCGACTAGCGGGATTATACAATGAGCAGTTCTTC. It translates to CASSRLAGLYNEQFF.

In its sample, this clonotype was seen a few times. The CDR3 DNA follows: TGTGCCAGCAGCCAGGGGGCGTATTCCTACGAGCAGTACTTC. It is translated as CASSQGAYSYEQYF. The V call is TRBV14, the J call TRBJ2-7, with D perhaps matching TRBD1 (6 bases). The CDR3 spans 14 residues. V was shortened by 3 bases and J by 1 base, with 10 bases between the two germline ends. Germline V gene sequence: CDR1 SGHDN, CDR2 FVKESK. Supplemented by reference TRBV14 and TRBJ2-7, the full variable domain reads EAGVTQFPSHSVIEKGQTVTLRCDPISGHDNLYWYRRVMGKEIKFLLHFVKESKQDESGMPNNRFLAERTGGTYSTLKVQPAELEDSGVYFCASSQGAYSYEQYFGPGTRLTVT.

This clonotype was detected only a few times. The V call is TRBV9, the J call TRBJ2-5, with 11 bases aligning to TRBD2. V lost 4 bases and J lost 5; bases outside the gene matches: 4. This CDR3 is built from 14 residues. Germline V gene data show CDR1 as SGDLS and CDR2 as YYNGEE. DNA of the CDR3: TGTGCCAGCAGCTCTTGGACTAGCGGGGAGACCCAGTACTTC. Protein product: CASSSWTSGETQYF.

The chain combines TRBV18 with TRBJ1-6; D is ambiguous. V was clipped by 2 bases and J by 10 bases, with 6 bases between them. Germline CDR1 and CDR2: KGHSH and LQKENI. CDR3 length: 12 residues. In nucleotides, the CDR3 is TGTGCCAGCTCACCATCTTCCTCACCCCTCCACTTT. Its translation: CASSPSSSPLHF.